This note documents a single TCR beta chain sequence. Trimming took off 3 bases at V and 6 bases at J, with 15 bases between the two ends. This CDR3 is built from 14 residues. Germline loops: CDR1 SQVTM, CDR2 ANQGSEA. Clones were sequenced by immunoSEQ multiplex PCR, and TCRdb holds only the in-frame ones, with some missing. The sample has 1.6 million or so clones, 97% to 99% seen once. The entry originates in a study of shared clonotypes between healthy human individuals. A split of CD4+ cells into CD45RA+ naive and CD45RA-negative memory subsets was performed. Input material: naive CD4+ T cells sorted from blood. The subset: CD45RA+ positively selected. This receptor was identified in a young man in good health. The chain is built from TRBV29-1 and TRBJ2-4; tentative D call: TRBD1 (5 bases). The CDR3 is CSVEGLRQGNIQYF. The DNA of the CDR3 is TGCAGCGTTGAGGGCCTTCGGCAGGGAAACATTCAGTACTTC.